This TCR beta chain was identified during a study of vaccination effects on CD4 cells after COVID-19. Study as a whole: The vaccine given was either BNT162b2 or mRNA-1273, in two doses. Study results and limitations: Substantial clonal contraction characterized both infection- and vaccine-induced clones late after vaccination. The authors studied few convalescent patients and collected no early post-infection timepoints.

There are a few counts of this clone. Its antigen is as yet unknown. Expansion of antigen-specific CD4+ T cells with viral peptide pools was carried out by the ViraFEST assay before sequencing. An approximately 10-day culture period preceded the isolation of CD4+ T cells. Vaccine recipients, nucleocapsid antibody negative, had no prior SARS-CoV-2 infection. They grew some 1.9 million PBMC in each well, adding 8.5 to 10 IU/ml IL-2 and about 9.9 ug/ml peptides. The data were produced by immunoSEQ multiplex PCR, yet TCRdb's version contains in-frame clones alone and is incomplete. The data contain tens of thousands of clones, approximately 79% of them seen just once; the ten biggest clones take up 6%. CDR1 is SGHVS, CDR2 FQNEAQ, per germline. Between the trimmed V and J ends, which lost 3 bases and 1 base, there was a span of 9 bases. The CDR3 runs to 15 residues.

The chain carries TRBV7-8 and TRBJ2-2; D uncertain. Material: CD4+ T cells from PBMCs cultured with HCoV-OC43 spike peptides, obtained before COVID-19 vaccination. The subset is: HCoV-OC43 spike overlapping peptide pool stimulation. The clonotype comes from a human donor who received a COVID-19 vaccine. CDR3 sequence reads: CASSFQTMNTGELFF. As DNA, the CDR3 is TGTGCCAGCAGCTTTCAGACGATGAACACCGGGGAGCTGTTTTTT.